This T cell receptor (beta chain) appears in the sequencing data of a study of T cell responses to AZD1222 COVID-19 vaccine. Overall study context: Combined were second doses at about 4 or about 12 weeks.

Findings and limits, study-wide: Donors skewed white British and female; clonal diversity was possibly underestimated. Reportedly, nearly half of unique spike TCRs recognized epitopes outside B.1.351/B.1.1.7 mutations.

TCRdb's table, derived via immunoSEQ multiplex PCR, lists solely in-frame clones and lacks some. The sample lists approximately 130,000 clones, just over 90% occurring once. Trimming left V 5 bases short and J 3 bases short, with 17 bases between. The V gene's germline CDR1 is MNHEY and CDR2 SMNVEV (reference sequence). This CDR3 region has 15 residues. Comments on this clone: The antigen is not known.

The sequencing used peripheral blood, collected on day 0 of AZD1222 vaccination. The rearrangement links TRBV27 to TRBJ2-7; perhaps TRBD1 as D (6 bases). This clonotype was sampled from an adult in good health. In DNA form, the CDR3 reads TGTGCCAGCAGTACCTCGGGACATTCATACTACGAGCAGTACTTC. This sequence encodes CASSTSGHSYYEQYF.